This entry is about one T cell receptor (beta chain). Germline CDR1 reads LNHDA; CDR2 reads SQIVND (reference sequence). Deletions cut 4 bases from V and 4 bases from J, with 14 bases between. This CDR3 is built from 15 residues. This specimen comes from a study of T-cell reconstitution after alpha-beta-depleted transplantation in children. Molecular barcoding with unique molecular identifiers was used for the TCRbeta library. TCRdb recomputed calls from the PCR reads with MiXCR, one row per CDR3 protein. Seen here are 500,000 or so distinct CDR3 sequences, 32% observed once, and the top ten hold around 2.5%.

The origin of this receptor is a human donor who donated a stem cell graft to a child with aplastic anemia. This chain connects TRBV19 to TRBJ2-1, with a weak D call TRBD2 (5 bases). The material was PBMCs from the stem cell graft donor, obtained from the stem cell graft. The CDR3 reads CASSTIGESYNEQFF. CDR3 DNA: TGTGCCAGTAGTACTATCGGGGAAAGTTACAATGAGCAGTTCTTC.